This TCR beta chain emerged from a study of T-cell reconstitution after alpha-beta-depleted transplantation in children. Unique molecular identifiers tagged the TCRbeta library. One entry per CDR3 protein, called by TCRdb with MiXCR from the PCR reads. The profile shows 420,000 or so distinct CDR3 sequences, roughly a tenth of them singletons. This clonotype was seen a handful of times. The source was PBMCs from the stem cell graft donor, collected from the stem cell graft. The receptor was derived from a human donor who donated a stem cell graft to a child with acute myeloid leukemia.

The CDR3 DNA reads as TGCGCCAGCAGCCAACTAACTAGCGGGAGACGCAATGAGCAGTTCTTC. Its translation: CASSQLTSGRRNEQFF. The chain is built from TRBV4-3 and TRBJ2-1; 11 bases map to TRBD2. V was pared by 2 bases and J by 6 bases, with 6 bases of the junction left unmatched. Germline CDR1 is LGHNA and CDR2 is YSLEER. This CDR3 comprises 16 residues.